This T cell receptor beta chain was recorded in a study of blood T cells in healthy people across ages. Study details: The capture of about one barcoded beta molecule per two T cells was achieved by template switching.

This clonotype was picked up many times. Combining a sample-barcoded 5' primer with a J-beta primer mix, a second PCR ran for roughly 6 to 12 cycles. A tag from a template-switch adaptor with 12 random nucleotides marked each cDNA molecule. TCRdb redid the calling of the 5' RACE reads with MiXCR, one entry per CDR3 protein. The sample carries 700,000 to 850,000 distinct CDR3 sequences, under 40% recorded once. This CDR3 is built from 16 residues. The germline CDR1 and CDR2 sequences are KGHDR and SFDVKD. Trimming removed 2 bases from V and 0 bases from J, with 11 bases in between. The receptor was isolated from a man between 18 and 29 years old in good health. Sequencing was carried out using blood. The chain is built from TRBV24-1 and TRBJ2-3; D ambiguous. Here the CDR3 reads CATSDSVTESTDTQYF. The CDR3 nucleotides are TGTGCCACCAGTGATTCCGTGACGGAAAGCACAGATACGCAGTATTTT.